This T cell receptor beta chain is from a study of glioma-infiltrating T cells. General study points: Tissue and blood shared very few CDR3 sequences.

Using RNA template, CDR3s of TCR alpha and beta were amplified with iRepertoire arm-PCR. Tissue mRNA or PBMC total RNA, 100-400 ng, went into one-step reverse transcription and amplification. TCRdb reanalysed the multiplex PCR reads using MiXCR and keeps one entry per CDR3 protein. The table includes about 130,000 distinct CDR3 sequences, roughly a quarter detected once. V gave up 2 bases and J gave up 7 bases, with 9 bases separating them. CDR3 size: 12 residues. Germline V gene lookup returns CDR1 DFQATT and CDR2 SNEGSKA (reference sequence). Details on this clonotype: Its antigen is as yet unknown.

This TCR came from a human donor with low-grade glioma or glioblastoma, undergoing nonglioma brain surgery, or in good health (not recorded which). Sequenced input: glioma tissue, nonneoplastic brain tissue, or PBMCs (not recorded which). The rearrangement joins TRBV20-1 to TRBJ2-1, with D perhaps TRBD2 (6 bases). The chain's CDR3 is CSARSGGNEQFF. The DNA for the CDR3 is TGCAGTGCTAGATCCGGGGGAAATGAGCAGTTCTTC.